Listed below are T cell receptor beta chains from one sample, sequenced in a study of blood T cell repertoires in COVID-19. The assay was immunoSEQ multiplex PCR, and TCRdb's table has in-frame clones only and misses some. The table records over 15,000 clones, approximately 85% of them present only once. The sample comprised peripheral blood. The receptors come from a man older than 75 with acute or convalescent COVID-19. The CDR3 runs from the conserved cysteine through the conserved F or W. D genes are given only for firm matches.

d_call: .; j_call: TRBJ2-1; v_call: TRBV6-2/TRBV6-3; cdr3_aa: CASSWGLPYNEQFF; cdr3_nt: TGTGCCAGCAGTTGGGGGCTCCCCTACAATGAGCAGTTCTTC
d_call: .; j_call: TRBJ1-5; v_call: TRBV7-2; cdr3_aa: CASSPWDTLATQHF; cdr3_nt: TGTGCCAGCAGCCCCTGGGACACTCTGGCGACCCAGCATTTT
d_call: .; j_call: TRBJ1-5; v_call: TRBV4-1; cdr3_aa: CASSQQQGPNQPQHF; cdr3_nt: TGCGCCAGCAGCCAACAACAGGGCCCGAATCAGCCCCAGCATTTT
d_call: .; j_call: TRBJ1-2; v_call: TRBV14; cdr3_aa: CASSQAGLYGYTF; cdr3_nt: TGTGCCAGCAGCCAAGCGGGGTTATATGGCTACACCTTC
d_call: TRBD1; j_call: TRBJ1-2; v_call: TRBV5-1; cdr3_aa: CASSLGQGARDGYTF; cdr3_nt: TGCGCCAGCAGCTTGGGACAGGGGGCGCGCGATGGCTACACCTTC
d_call: .; j_call: TRBJ1-2; v_call: TRBV2; cdr3_aa: CASRGLFSGYTF; cdr3_nt: TGTGCCAGCAGGGGCCTGTTCAGCGGCTACACCTTC
d_call: .; j_call: TRBJ1-2; v_call: TRBV14; cdr3_aa: CASSQEIRGYGYTF; cdr3_nt: TGTGCCAGCAGCCAAGAGATAAGGGGGTATGGCTACACCTTC
d_call: TRBD2; j_call: TRBJ2-7; v_call: TRBV7-2; cdr3_aa: CASTLRTSGGAPRQYF; cdr3_nt: TGTGCCAGCACCCTCAGGACTAGCGGGGGGGCCCCCCGCCAGTACTTC
d_call: .; j_call: TRBJ2-6; v_call: TRBV7-2; cdr3_aa: CASSTRVSGANVLTF; cdr3_nt: TGTGCCAGCAGTACCCGAGTTTCCGGGGCCAACGTCCTGACTTTC
d_call: .; j_call: TRBJ2-2; v_call: TRBV7-2; cdr3_aa: CASSSQGTGELFF; cdr3_nt: TGTGCCAGCAGCTCCCAGGGAACCGGGGAGCTGTTTTTT
d_call: .; j_call: TRBJ2-3; v_call: TRBV7-2; cdr3_aa: CASSHTDTQYF; cdr3_nt: TGTGCCAGCAGCCATACAGATACGCAGTATTTT